The 8 T cell receptor beta chains in this list originate from one sample, sequenced in a study of patients and donors after allogeneic stem cell transplantation. Using its own MiXCR run on the RT-PCR reads, TCRdb lists one record per CDR3 protein. The data show about 160,000 distinct CDR3 sequences, about 40% seen once. The specimen was blood, either unsorted or a sorted T cell fraction (not recorded which). Source of these receptors: a human donor who was either an allogeneic HSCT recipient or a stem cell or donor lymphocyte infusion donor (not recorded which). It is not recorded whose cells these are; they may come from a transplant donor.

V is TRBV4-2 and J is TRBJ2-3; weak D call: TRBD1 (6 bases). In germline, CDR1 is LGHNA, CDR2 YNFKEQ. Trimming left V 6 bases short and J 5 bases short, with 15 bases between. This CDR3 spans 14 amino acids. This CDR3 reads CASSPQGYEDTQYF. The CDR3 DNA reads TGTGCCAGCAGTCCTCAGGGGTATGAAGATACGCAGTATTTT.

This clonotype has a single count. V and J are TRBV9 and TRBJ1-3; no clear D gene. In germline, CDR1 is SGDLS, CDR2 YYNGEE. The CDR3 consists of 15 residues. The ends were cut back, 0 bases at V and 0 bases at J, with 7 bases in the middle. The DNA of the CDR3 is TGTGCCAGCAGCGTAGAGACACCCTCTGGAAACACCATATATTTT. The encoded protein is CASSVETPSGNTIYF.

This chain connects TRBV4-1 to TRBJ2-2; TRBD2 matches at 7 bases. CDR1 and CDR2 (germline): MGHRA, YSYEKL. This CDR3 has 18 residues. V lost 1 base to trimming and J lost 3 bases; unmatched junction nucleotides: 11. The CDR3 DNA reads as TGCGCCAGCAGCCAAGCGCGGGCTAGCGGATTATACACCGGGGAGCTGTTTTTT. It yields the protein CASSQARASGLYTGELFF.

At least ten counts were recorded for this clonotype. The V call is TRBV20-1, the J call TRBJ1-2; D not resolved. Deletions cut 2 bases from V and 3 bases from J, with 13 bases between. In germline, CDR1 is DFQATT, CDR2 SNEGSKA (reference sequence). CDR3 length: 14 amino acids. The CDR3 coding sequence is TGCAGTGCTAGACCTTACGGGTTTTACTATGGCTACACCTTC. Its protein product is CSARPYGFYYGYTF.

The chain employs TRBV9 and TRBJ1-6; D not resolved. From germline, CDR1 is SGDLS and CDR2 YYNGEE. Trimming shortened V by 7 bases and J by 6 bases, and 17 bases separated the two germline ends. The CDR3 runs 15 residues. The CDR3 bases are TGTGCCAGCTCCACAGACCCACTGGGTAATTCACCCCTCCACTTT. This encodes CASSTDPLGNSPLHF.

Here the CDR3 reads CASSEGPGRDTQYF. The CDR3 DNA is TGTGCCAGCAGTGAGGGACCAGGGAGAGATACGCAGTATTTT. The chain carries TRBV6-4 and TRBJ2-3, with D tentatively TRBD1 or TRBD2 (5 bases each). Germline CDR1 and CDR2: MRHNA and SNTAGT. V gave up 3 bases and J gave up 5 bases, with 12 bases separating them. The CDR3 extends over 14 amino acids.

The genes are TRBV5-1 and TRBJ2-7, with D possibly matching TRBD2 (6 bases). The V gene's germline CDR1 is SGHRS and CDR2 YFSETQ. The CDR3 runs to 14 residues. The ends were cut back, 2 bases at V and 4 bases at J, with 13 bases in the middle. The CDR3, as DNA: TGCGCCAGCAGCTTTAGGGACGGAGGGTACGAGCAGTACTTC. Its translation is CASSFRDGGYEQYF.

This clonotype was detected a few times. This chain connects TRBV12-3 or TRBV12-4 to TRBJ2-2; possible D gene TRBD1, 5 bases. There are 14 residues in the CDR3. V lost 5 bases and J lost 7, with 14 bases in between. In nucleotides, the CDR3 is TGTGCCAGCAGTCCTCAAATGGGGCGCGGGGAGCTGTTTTTT. This encodes CASSPQMGRGELFF.